The 8 T cell receptor beta chains below come from one sample, sequenced in a study of T cell changes during pregnancy in multiple sclerosis. Generated by immunoSEQ multiplex PCR, the TCRdb table keeps only in-frame clones and is missing some. The profile covers 40,000 or so clones, with about 92% appearing a single time and 10% to 15% taken by the ten largest. The specimen was CD8+ T cells from peripheral blood mononuclear cells, collected in the first trimester of pregnancy. Receptors originate from a female donor with multiple sclerosis, enrolled in a pregnancy study.

The chain is built from TRBV18 and TRBJ1-2; D not resolved. V was clipped by 5 bases and J by 4 bases, with 23 bases between them. This CDR3 has 17 amino acids. Germline lookup yields CDR1 KGHSH and CDR2 LQKENI. The CDR3 coding sequence is TGTGCCAGCTCAATCGAAGAGGTTTTCCGATCACCCTATGGCTACACCTTC. Translating it yields CASSIEEVFRSPYGYTF.

The chain carries TRBV14 and TRBJ2-7; D remains ambiguous. V lost 4 bases to trimming and J lost 5 bases, with 9 bases between them. CDR3 length: 12 residues. CDR1 and CDR2 (germline): SGHDN, FVKESK. CDR3 sequence reads: CASSPTLDEQYF. CDR3 DNA: TGTGCCAGCAGCCCGACTTTGGACGAGCAGTACTTC.

Here the CDR3 DNA reads TGCAGCGTTGTTGGGACAGGGTATGCTGAGCAGTTCTTC. It is translated as CSVVGTGYAEQFF. V gene TRBV29-1 combines with J gene TRBJ2-1; 9 bases fit TRBD1. The V segment lost 4 bases and the J segment 9 bases; nucleotides outside the gene matches: 7. There are 13 residues in the CDR3. Germline CDR1 is SQVTM and CDR2 is ANQGSEA.

The V and J genes are TRBV11-2 and TRBJ1-3; no reliable D call. CDR3 length equals 16 residues. The germline V gene encodes CDR1 SGHAT and CDR2 FQNNGV. Trimming took off 0 bases at V and 0 bases at J, with 9 bases between the two ends. The CDR3: CASSLDPPNSGNTIYF. The CDR3 DNA reads as TGTGCCAGCAGCTTAGACCCCCCTAACTCTGGAAACACCATATATTTT.

The chain has TRBV5-1 and TRBJ2-7; D is perhaps TRBD2 (5 bases). Per germline, CDR1 SGHRS and CDR2 YFSETQ. V lost 1 base to trimming and J lost 2 bases, with 7 bases between them. The CDR3 is 13 amino acids. CDR3 region: CASSLTGTYEQYF. The CDR3 nucleotides are TGCGCCAGCAGCTTGACGGGAACCTACGAGCAGTACTTC.

The chain carries TRBV18 and TRBJ1-5, with a weak D call TRBD1 (6 bases). CDR1 is KGHSH and CDR2 is LQKENI in the germline V gene. The CDR3 sequence is 16 residues long. V lost 2 bases and J 5 bases, leaving 16 bases between the germline ends. The chain's CDR3 is CASSPRAGEGDQPQHF. In nucleotides, the CDR3 is TGTGCCAGCTCACCAAGGGCAGGGGAAGGGGATCAGCCCCAGCATTTT.

The CDR3 DNA reads TGTGCCAGTAGTACCCCTGATTGGCCGCACACAGATACGCAGTATTTT. Its translation: CASSTPDWPHTDTQYF. The chain recombines TRBV19 with TRBJ2-3; the D is unclear. V was clipped by 4 bases and J by 2 bases, with 16 bases between them. The germline CDR1 and CDR2 sequences are LNHDA and SQIVND (reference sequence). The CDR3 spans 16 residues.

The chain is built from TRBV7-2 and TRBJ2-7, with D tentatively TRBD1 (5 bases). V lost 2 bases and J 2 bases, leaving 16 bases between the germline ends. Looked up from germline, CDR1 is SGHTA and CDR2 is FQGNSA. This CDR3 has 16 residues. The DNA for the CDR3 is TGTGCCAGCAGCTTAAGTAAGTGGGGCAGGACCTACGAGCAGTACTTC. Its translation: CASSLSKWGRTYEQYF.